The next 32 T cell receptor beta chains were all read from a single sample in a study of cytomegalovirus exposure and HLA in healthy donors. Both 60 Vbeta primers and 13 Jbeta primers went into the PCR. Sequenced by immunoSEQ multiplex PCR; TCRdb stores in-frame clones only, minus some. In the table there are approximately 71,000 clones, approximately 79% of which are singletons. The sample taken for sequencing was PBMCs. These receptors came from a woman aged 40 to 50 in good health and CMV-seropositive.

V is TRBV6-6 and J is TRBJ1-1, with 8 positions matching TRBD1. Germline V gives CDR1 MNHNY, CDR2 SVGAGI (reference sequence). The CDR3 is 14 residues long. Trimming removed 6 bases from V and 7 bases from J; junction bases left unmatched: 10. CDR3 sequence (DNA): TGTGCCAGCAGCTCACAGGGGGACGGGGGTGAAGCTTTCTTT. This codes for CASSSQGDGGEAFF.

The chain links TRBV28 to TRBJ1-1; D is possibly TRBD1 (5 bases). CDR1 and CDR2 from the germline V gene are MDHEN and SYDVKM. The CDR3 totals 13 residues. Trimming pared 4 bases from V and 11 bases from J, leaving 17 bases between. The DNA for the CDR3 is TGTGCCAGCAGTTCGGGGCGCTTTCGGGGGGCTTTCTTT. Translation gives CASSSGRFRGAFF.

The J gene is TRBJ1-2, the V gene TRBV6-5; 10 nucleotides agree with TRBD1. This CDR3 has 16 residues. V lost 2 bases to trimming and J lost 5 bases; unmatched junction nucleotides: 8. Germline values: CDR1 MNHEY, CDR2 SVGAGI. The CDR3 region is CASSYARTGGGYGYTF. CDR3 sequence (DNA): TGTGCCAGCAGTTACGCCCGGACAGGGGGAGGGTATGGCTACACCTTC.

The rearrangement uses TRBV19 and TRBJ1-4, with D maybe TRBD1 (5 bases). Germline V gene data show CDR1 as LNHDA and CDR2 as SQIVND (reference sequence). This CDR3 contains 16 residues. V was trimmed by 2 bases and J by 7 bases, leaving 17 bases between them. The DNA for the CDR3 is TGTGCCAGTAGTATATTTGGGGGGTTGGACGGTGAAAAACTGTTTTTT. This encodes CASSIFGGLDGEKLFF. Combining the CDR3 with reference TRBV19 and TRBJ1-4 gives the whole variable domain DGGITQSPKYLFRKEGQNVTLSCEQNLNHDAMYWYRQDPGQGLRLIYYSQIVNDFQKGDIAEGYSVSREKKESFPLTVTSAQKNPTAFYLCASSIFGGLDGEKLFFGSGTQLSVL.

The chain carries TRBV29-1 and TRBJ2-2; possible D gene TRBD2, 5 bases. The CDR3 contains 14 residues. Germline V lookup: CDR1 SQVTM, CDR2 ANQGSEA. V was pared by 7 bases and J by 5 bases, with 17 bases between. The CDR3 sequence is CSAAVERGTGELFF. CDR3 coding DNA: TGCAGCGCGGCTGTCGAGCGAGGGACCGGGGAGCTGTTTTTT.

The V call is TRBV5-6, the J call TRBJ1-2, with D perhaps matching TRBD1 (5 bases). Trimming cost V 4 bases and J 10 bases, with 11 bases left between them. Looked up from germline, CDR1 is SGHDT and CDR2 is YYEEEE. This CDR3 is 11 amino acids long. CDR3 sequence: CASSTGHLYTF. The CDR3 nucleotides are TGTGCCAGCAGCACAGGACATCTCTACACCTTC. Using reference TRBV5-6 and TRBJ1-2 for the parts outside the CDR3, the full variable domain is DAGVTQSPTHLIKTRGQQVTLRCSPKSGHDTVSWYQQALGQGPQFIFQYYEEEERQRGNFPDRFSGHQFPNYSSELNVNALLLGDSALYLCASSTGHLYTFGSGTRLTVV.

This clone appeared a single time. This rearrangement joins TRBV9 to TRBJ2-3, with 9 nucleotides matching TRBD2. This CDR3 comprises 16 residues. Germline CDR1 SGDLS, CDR2 YYNGEE. V shed 2 bases, J shed 6 bases, and the junction held 10 bases outside the gene matches. The CDR3 DNA follows: TGTGCCAGCAGCGTCGCTAGCGGGGTTCAAGGGGATACGCAGTATTTT. The encoded protein is CASSVASGVQGDTQYF.

This clone was seen a few times. This chain joins TRBV2 and TRBJ2-3, with TRBD1 identical over 7 bases. V trimming: 4 bases; J trimming: 5 bases; junction bases outside the gene matches: 3. Germline V gene sequence: CDR1 SNHLY, CDR2 FYNNEI. The CDR3 covers 13 residues. The CDR3 DNA is TGTGCCAGCAGTGGGAACAGGGGAGATACGCAGTATTTT. This codes for CASSGNRGDTQYF.

A few counts support this clone. The chain recombines TRBV28 with TRBJ2-7, with a weak D call TRBD2 (5 bases). V was cut by 3 bases and J by 7 bases, with 7 bases left in between. This CDR3 spans 11 amino acids. Germline CDR1 MDHEN, CDR2 SYDVKM. The CDR3 DNA is TGTGCCAGCAGTTTTAGGGAGGAGCAGTACTTC. This translates into CASSFREEQYF.

This chain connects TRBV23-1 to TRBJ2-2, with TRBD1 identical over 10 bases. TRBV23-1 is marked as an open reading frame, function uncertain. The trim removed 4 bases at V and 13 bases at J, leaving 3 bases unmatched. The CDR3 extends over 12 amino acids. The DNA of the CDR3 is TGCGCCAGCAGTCGGGGGGACAGGGGGCTGTTTTTT. Its translation: CASSRGDRGLFF.

V usage is TRBV14 and J usage is TRBJ1-1; no clear D gene. Germline assignment: CDR1 SGHDN and CDR2 FVKESK. V gave up 4 bases and J gave up 2 bases, with 8 bases separating them. The CDR3 contains 13 residues. CDR3: CASSLRTNTEAFF. The CDR3 nucleotides are TGTGCCAGCAGCCTGCGCACCAACACTGAAGCTTTCTTT.

A single count supports this clone. The V gene is TRBV7-9, the J gene TRBJ2-3; no firm D call. This CDR3 contains 15 residues. V dropped 2 bases and J dropped 0 bases, with 9 bases sitting between them. The V gene's germline CDR1 is SEHNR and CDR2 FQNEAQ (reference sequence). The CDR3 region is CASSLSQASTDTQYF. CDR3 bases: TGTGCCAGCAGCTTAAGCCAGGCTAGCACAGATACGCAGTATTTT.

This clone was detected a few times. The chain has TRBV5-1 and TRBJ2-5, with 8 positions matching TRBD2. With V trimmed by 0 bases and J by 3 bases, 10 bases remained unmatched. Germline CDR1 SGHRS, CDR2 YFSETQ. The CDR3 sequence is 17 residues long. As DNA, the CDR3 is TGCGCCAGCAGCTTGGACCCCCGCGGGGGGATAAAAGAGACCCAGTACTTC. Translating gives CASSLDPRGGIKETQYF.

This clone came up many times. The chain combines TRBV10-1 with TRBJ1-1; possibly TRBD1 for D (6 bases). This CDR3 is built from 14 residues. Looked up from germline, CDR1 is WNHNN and CDR2 is SYGVQD (reference sequence). V was pared by 0 bases and J by 7 bases, with 12 bases between. The CDR3 sequence: CASSESGGAGEAFF. For the CDR3, the DNA is TGCGCCAGCAGTGAGTCTGGGGGGGCCGGTGAAGCTTTCTTT.

The V and J genes are TRBV7-3 and TRBJ1-1; the D gene is possibly TRBD1 (6 bases). Germline CDR1 and CDR2: SGHTA and FQGTGA. V gave up 5 bases and J gave up 4 bases, with 11 bases separating them. CDR3 size: 13 residues. Written as DNA, the CDR3 is TGTGCCAGCAGCGCTACAGGGTTCACTGAAGCTTTCTTT. Protein: CASSATGFTEAFF.

This chain uses TRBV11-3 with TRBJ2-3; 11 bases map to TRBD2. Germline lookup yields CDR1 SGHNT and CDR2 YENEEA. CDR3 length: 15 amino acids. The J segment lost 2 bases and the V segment lost 7 bases, leaving 5 bases of the junction unmatched. The CDR3 nucleotides read TGTGCCAGCACCCTAGCGGGGGGTCCCACAGATACGCAGTATTTT. Translated, it gives CASTLAGGPTDTQYF. Full variable domain (outside the CDR3, taken from reference TRBV11-3 and TRBJ2-3): EAGVVQSPRYKIIEKKQPVAFWCNPISGHNTLYWYLQNLGQGPELLIRYENEEAVDDSQLPKDRFSAERLKGVDSTLKIQPAELGDSAVYLCASTLAGGPTDTQYFGPGTRLTVL.

There are a few counts of this clone. The gene calls are TRBV25-1 and TRBJ1-1; 8 bases map to TRBD1. Germline V lookup: CDR1 MGHDK, CDR2 SYGVNS. V trimming: 3 bases; J trimming: 4 bases; junction bases outside the gene matches: 1. There are 13 residues in the CDR3. The CDR3 loop is CASSEGQVTEAFF. The CDR3, as DNA: TGTGCCAGCAGTGAGGGACAGGTCACTGAAGCTTTCTTT.

This clone was detected once. V usage is TRBV5-8 and J usage is TRBJ1-1; D perhaps matches TRBD1 (5 bases). Germline V gives CDR1 SGHTS, CDR2 YDEGEE. V lost 1 base and J lost 7, with 17 bases in between. This CDR3 comprises 15 residues. CDR3 coding DNA: TGTGCCAGCAGCTTGATCCTTAGGACAACCCTTGAAGCTTTCTTT. Amino acid sequence: CASSLILRTTLEAFF.

V gene TRBV19 combines with J gene TRBJ2-5; 7 bases align to TRBD2. The germline V gene has CDR1 LNHDA and CDR2 SQIVND (reference sequence). CDR3 length: 14 amino acids. After removal of 3 bases from V and 1 base from J, the junction contained 2 bases not matched to a gene. Written as DNA, the CDR3 is TGTGCCAGTAGTATCGCGGGAGCCCAAGAGACCCAGTACTTC. Its protein product is CASSIAGAQETQYF.

This clone has only a few counts. The chain joins TRBV7-6 to TRBJ2-1; 15 nucleotides line up with TRBD2. Germline-derived CDR1 and CDR2 are SGHVS and FNYEAQ. This CDR3 region has 19 residues. The trim removed 5 bases at V and 0 bases at J, leaving 8 bases unmatched. The CDR3 DNA reads as TGTGCCAGCAGCCGCACCGGGACTAGCGGGGGGAGCTCCTACAATGAGCAGTTCTTC. Translating it yields CASSRTGTSGGSSYNEQFF.

This clone was recorded a few times. J is TRBJ1-1 and V is TRBV21-1; TRBD1 is taken as the D call from the table, unchecked against the DNA. TRBV21-1 is listed as a pseudogene. This CDR3 is 16 amino acids long. CDR3 sequence reads: CASSNYSLPLGTEAFF. As DNA, the CDR3 is TGTGCCAGCAGCAACTACAGTCTCCCCTTGGGCACTGAAGCTTTCTTT.

The chain employs TRBV27 and TRBJ2-5; 8 bases match TRBD1. The J call is uncertain, as TRBJ2-7 better fits the DNA end. This CDR3 is built from 16 residues. CDR1 and CDR2 from the germline V gene are MNHEY and SMNVEV (reference sequence). The CDR3 reads CASSRPGQAGAYEQYF. CDR3 coding DNA: TGTGCCAGCAGTCGTCCGGGACAGGCCGGAGCCTACGAGCAGTACTTC.

As concerns this clone: The sample has other DNA sequences that encode this CDR3 too. The J gene is TRBJ1-2, the V gene TRBV7-3; 10 nucleotides align to TRBD1. The ends lost 4 bases at V and 5 bases at J; junction bases unmatched: 1. The CDR3 spans 13 residues. Germline V CDR1 and CDR2: SGHTA, FQGTGA. This CDR3 is CASSSGQGYGYTF. The CDR3 bases are TGTGCCAGCAGCTCGGGACAGGGGTATGGCTACACCTTC.

This chain joins TRBV7-2 and TRBJ1-6; D gene unclear. There are 15 residues in the CDR3. Germline V gives CDR1 SGHTA, CDR2 FQGNSA. The V end was cut by 1 base, the J end by 0 bases, with 4 bases between. The CDR3 is CASSLDSSYNSPLHF. CDR3 sequence (DNA): TGTGCCAGCAGCTTAGATAGCTCCTATAATTCACCCCTCCACTTT.

There are a few counts of this clone. The gene calls are TRBV25-1 and TRBJ1-4; maybe TRBD1 (5 bases). Germline V gene data show CDR1 as MGHDK and CDR2 as SYGVNS. Trimming pared 4 bases from V and 5 bases from J, leaving 8 bases between. CDR3 length: 13 residues. CDR3 sequence: CASSAYRNEKLFF. The CDR3 DNA sequence: TGTGCCAGCAGTGCTTACAGGAATGAAAAACTGTTTTTT.

This chain joins TRBV27 and TRBJ1-6; 11 bases line up with TRBD1. The germline V gene encodes CDR1 MNHEY and CDR2 SMNVEV (reference sequence). V shed 1 base, J shed 0 bases, and the junction held 8 bases outside the gene matches. This CDR3 has 20 residues. The CDR3 is CASSLLWTGGRNSYNSPLHF. The CDR3 nucleotides are TGTGCCAGCAGTTTATTGTGGACAGGGGGCAGAAACTCCTATAATTCACCCCTCCACTTT.

The gene calls are TRBV9 and TRBJ2-5, with TRBD2 matching over 15 bases. The V segment lost 2 bases and the J segment 3 bases; nucleotides outside the gene matches: 5. There are 17 residues in the CDR3. In germline, CDR1 is SGDLS, CDR2 YYNGEE. CDR3 loop: CASSVGLAGGSEETQYF. CDR3 nucleotide sequence: TGTGCCAGCAGCGTTGGACTAGCGGGGGGGTCTGAAGAGACCCAGTACTTC.

This clone was observed a handful of times. The V call is TRBV18, the J call TRBJ1-6; 7 positions agree with TRBD1. Germline V lookup: CDR1 KGHSH, CDR2 LQKENI. The CDR3 is 13 amino acids. The trim removed 5 bases at V and 10 bases at J, leaving 5 bases unmatched. The CDR3 DNA follows: TGTGCCAGCTCAGGGCAGGGGGACTCACCCCTCCACTTT. Its translation: CASSGQGDSPLHF.

As concerns this clone: The junction departs from germline at one end; a sequencing error may be responsible. The chain recombines TRBV5-1 with TRBJ2-5; perhaps TRBD2 as D (6 bases). The CDR3 extends over 13 amino acids. Looked up from germline, CDR1 is SGHRS and CDR2 is YFSETQ. The CDR3 bases are TGCTCCAGCGAACGGGCCGGAGGGGAGACCCAGTACTTC. Translated, it gives CSSERAGGETQYF.

The J gene is TRBJ1-1, the V gene TRBV5-4; D gene uncertain. V was pared by 3 bases and J by 4 bases, with 13 bases between. This CDR3 is built from 14 residues. CDR1 is SGHNT and CDR2 is YYREEE in the germline V gene (reference sequence). The CDR3 nucleotides are TGTGCCAGCAGCTCGGAGATCGACGGCACTGAAGCTTTCTTT. Translating it yields CASSSEIDGTEAFF.

There are a few counts of this clone. The rearrangement links TRBV29-1 to TRBJ1-2, with TRBD1 as a possible D gene (5 bases). This CDR3 region has 12 residues. V gave up 6 bases and J gave up 2 bases, with 10 bases separating them. The germline V gene encodes CDR1 SQVTM and CDR2 ANQGSEA. The CDR3 DNA follows: TGCAGCGTAGGGGATCGGAACTATGGCTACACCTTC. Translation: CSVGDRNYGYTF.

This rearrangement joins TRBV5-1 to TRBJ1-2; no reliable D call. From germline, CDR1 is SGHRS and CDR2 YFSETQ. The ends were cut back, 5 bases at V and 6 bases at J, with 20 bases in the middle. This CDR3 has 15 amino acids. The CDR3 is CASSSDSTIYDGYTF. DNA of the CDR3: TGCGCCAGCAGTTCGGACTCGACGATATACGATGGCTACACCTTC. Complete variable domain (other parts from reference TRBV5-1 and TRBJ1-2): KAGVTQTPRYLIKTRGQQVTLSCSPISGHRSVSWYQQTPGQGLQFLFEYFSETQRNKGNFPGRFSGRQFSNSRSEMNVSTLELGDSALYLCASSSDSTIYDGYTFGSGTRLTVV.